One and the same sample provided the 27 T cell receptor beta chains below, sequenced in a study of blood T cell repertoires in COVID-19 (dated by TCRdb to about 2020). Receptors were amplified or captured by the immunoSEQ multiplex PCR assay. TCRdb limited this immuneACCESS table to in-frame rearrangements with V and J called. A share of clones is missing; checked studies link under half to unresolved V genes, and the rest is unexplained. Counted in this sample were around 250,000 clones; about four fifths of them appeared once. Approximately 3.5% of the sample comes from the top ten. The material sequenced was peripheral blood. All receptors derive from a young woman with acute or convalescent COVID-19.

The chain is built from TRBV19 and TRBJ2-1, with 8 bases aligning to TRBD1. The CDR3 loop spans 15 amino acids. With 2 bases clipped from V and 8 bases from J, the junction kept 8 bases outside the gene matches. Per germline, CDR1 LNHDA and CDR2 SQIVND (reference sequence). This CDR3 is CASSIRDRGTDEQFF. DNA of the CDR3: TGTGCCAGTAGTATAAGAGACAGGGGAACTGATGAGCAGTTCTTC.

A single count supports this clone. V and J are TRBV5-8 and TRBJ1-2; the D is unclear. Germline V CDR1 and CDR2: SGHTS, YDEGEE. The CDR3 is 13 residues long. V shed 0 bases and J shed 6 bases, with 9 bases lying between them. The CDR3 DNA reads as TGTGCCAGCAGCTTGGGGGCCTTTAATGGCTACACCTTC. Its translation: CASSLGAFNGYTF. Looking up the rest from reference TRBV5-8 and TRBJ1-2 gives the full variable domain: EAGVTQSPTHLIKTRGQQATLRCSPISGHTSVYWYQQALGLGLQFLLWYDEGEERNRGNFPPRFSGRQFPNYSSELNVNALELEDSALYLCASSLGAFNGYTFGSGTRLTVV.

The chain employs TRBV6-5 and TRBJ2-7; tentative D call: TRBD2 (5 bases). The V end was cut by 6 bases, the J end by 7 bases, with 16 bases between. Germline CDR1 reads MNHEY; CDR2 reads SVGAGI. The CDR3 totals 13 residues. The CDR3 DNA reads TGTGCCAGCAGCGCCCTAGCAGCCCTGGAGCAGTACTTC. Its translation is CASSALAALEQYF.

The V gene is TRBV9, the J gene TRBJ1-6; TRBD1 is a possible D gene (6 bases). Germline-derived CDR1 and CDR2 are SGDLS and YYNGEE. This CDR3 spans 17 amino acids. V dropped 2 bases and J dropped 10 bases, with 22 bases sitting between them. The CDR3 here is CASSVGGDNLLNSPLHF. The CDR3 nucleotides read TGTGCCAGCAGCGTCGGGGGGGACAACCTGTTGAACTCACCCCTCCACTTT.

The V call is TRBV19, the J call TRBJ1-1, with D possibly TRBD1 on 6 matching bases. V dropped 6 bases and J dropped 10 bases, with 12 bases sitting between them. CDR1 LNHDA and CDR2 SQIVND come from the germline V gene (reference sequence). The CDR3 spans 11 residues. The CDR3 region is CASRDSSGAFF. CDR3 coding DNA: TGTGCCAGTAGGGACAGCTCCGGAGCTTTCTTT.

This clone has more than one count but fewer than ten. This chain joins TRBV6-2 or TRBV6-3 and TRBJ2-3; tentatively, D is TRBD2 (6 bases). V gave up 2 bases and J gave up 4 bases, with 16 bases separating them. There are 16 residues in the CDR3. Germline values: CDR1 MNHEY, CDR2 SVGEGT. CDR3 nucleotides: TGTGCCAGCAGTTACGGCCCCCGGAGGGTATCAGATACGCAGTATTTT. Protein: CASSYGPRRVSDTQYF.

This chain joins TRBV19 and TRBJ2-1; a weak D match, TRBD2 (6 bases). The CDR3 totals 14 residues. Germline V gene sequence: CDR1 LNHDA, CDR2 SQIVND (reference sequence). The V and J ends lost 6 bases and 0 bases respectively, with 9 bases between them. The CDR3 reads CASRDGSSYNEQFF. The CDR3 DNA follows: TGTGCCAGTAGGGACGGGAGCTCCTACAATGAGCAGTTCTTC.

The rearrangement uses TRBV2 and TRBJ1-1; D remains ambiguous. The CDR3 sequence is 13 residues long. The germline gives CDR1 SNHLY, CDR2 FYNNEI. Deletions cut 6 bases from V and 4 bases from J, with 12 bases between. The CDR3 bases are TGTGCCAGCAGGGGTGGGAGAACCACTGAAGCTTTCTTT. Amino acid sequence: CASRGGRTTEAFF.

The chain is built from TRBV3-1 (or the pseudogene TRBV3-2) and TRBJ2-1, with 8 bases identical to TRBD1. Germline CDR1 reads LGHDT; CDR2 reads YNNKEL (reference sequence). The V gene end was trimmed by 1 base and the J gene end by 0 bases; junction bases not matched to a gene: 8. This CDR3 contains 18 residues. In DNA form, the CDR3 reads TGTGCCAGCAGCCAAGGACGGGACAGGCATAGCTCCTACAATGAGCAGTTCTTC. This gives the protein CASSQGRDRHSSYNEQFF.

The rearrangement links TRBV15 to TRBJ2-1; 7 nucleotides line up with TRBD2. CDR1 LNHNV and CDR2 YYDKDF come from the germline V gene (reference sequence). This CDR3 comprises 15 residues. V trimming: 2 bases; J trimming: 8 bases; junction bases outside the gene matches: 9. CDR3 region: CATSRRGAGEDEQFF. The CDR3, as DNA: TGTGCCACCAGCAGACGTGGGGCGGGAGAGGATGAGCAGTTCTTC.

A single count supports this clone. The chain joins TRBV15 to TRBJ1-1, with unresolved D. This CDR3 spans 13 amino acids. The V end was cut by 0 bases, the J end by 4 bases, with 6 bases between. From germline, CDR1 is LNHNV and CDR2 YYDKDF (reference sequence). For the CDR3, the DNA is TGTGCCACCAGCAGAGACCCGGGCACTGAAGCTTTCTTT. Translation gives CATSRDPGTEAFF.

The rearrangement joins TRBV28 to TRBJ2-2, with 14 bases lining up with TRBD2. Germline-derived CDR1 and CDR2 are MDHEN and SYDVKM. The CDR3 has 16 residues. J was trimmed by 5 bases and V by 8 bases; bases with no gene match: 7. DNA for the CDR3: TGTGCCAGCGGCCGACTAGCGGGAGGGTGGACCGGGGAGCTGTTTTTT. This sequence encodes CASGRLAGGWTGELFF.

The chain is built from TRBV6-1 and TRBJ1-4; D perhaps matches TRBD1 (5 bases). This CDR3 is 15 amino acids long. V lost 2 bases and J lost 6, with 13 bases in between. Germline V lookup: CDR1 MNHNS, CDR2 SASEGT. This CDR3 is CASSEQGTPYEKLFF. CDR3 nucleotide sequence: TGTGCCAGCAGTGAACAGGGAACCCCGTATGAAAAACTGTTTTTT.

The V and J genes are TRBV7-6 and TRBJ2-1; 8 nucleotides match TRBD2. With V trimmed by 4 bases and J by 5 bases, 7 bases remained unmatched. Germline assignment: CDR1 SGHVS and CDR2 FNYEAQ. This CDR3 has 15 residues. CDR3 sequence: CASSSQTSDNNEQFF. DNA of the CDR3: TGTGCCAGCAGCTCTCAGACTAGCGACAACAATGAGCAGTTCTTC. Filled out from reference TRBV7-6 and TRBJ2-1, the complete variable domain reads GAGVSQSPRYKVTKRGQDVALRCDPISGHVSLYWYRQALGQGPEFLTYFNYEAQQDKSGLPNDRFSAERPEGSISTLTIQRTEQRDSAMYRCASSSQTSDNNEQFFGPGTRLTVL.

V gene TRBV11-2 combines with J gene TRBJ2-1; TRBD1 is a possible D gene (6 bases). Trimming left V 6 bases short and J 0 bases short, with 15 bases between. Germline CDR1 is SGHAT and CDR2 is FQNNGV. The CDR3 is made up of 16 amino acids. CDR3 bases: TGTGCCAGCAGTTTAACAGGGTCCGGCTCCTACAATGAGCAGTTCTTC. Translated: CASSLTGSGSYNEQFF.

The rearrangement uses TRBV19 and TRBJ2-7; no clear D gene. Germline CDR1 LNHDA, CDR2 SQIVND (reference sequence). Trimming took off 3 bases at V and 4 bases at J, with 13 bases between the two ends. The CDR3 is 14 residues long. The CDR3 bases are TGTGCCAGTAGTATTTACATGGCAGCGTACGAGCAGTACTTC. It translates to CASSIYMAAYEQYF.

This clone came up once. The junction departs from the called germline gene at one end, perhaps through a read error. The chain has TRBV10-1 and TRBJ2-1, with TRBD2 matching 7 bases. The CDR3 spans 14 residues. Germline CDR1 is WNHNN and CDR2 is SYGVQD (reference sequence). CDR3 sequence (DNA): TGCGCCAGCAGTGACCACCGGGGAGGGACTCATGGAGTCTTC. This translates into CASSDHRGGTHGVF.

V is TRBV21-1 and J is TRBJ2-3; the DNA was not used to check the table's D call, TRBD1. TRBV21-1 is a listed pseudogene. CDR3 length: 17 amino acids. The CDR3 nucleotides read TGTGCCAGCACCAAGGGCGACAGGCGACTTCACACAGATACGCAGTATTTT. Its protein is CASTKGDRRLHTDTQYF.

In this sample, this clone turned up many times. V gene TRBV7-2 combines with J gene TRBJ1-1; TRBD1 is a possible D gene (5 bases). Looked up from germline, CDR1 is SGHTA and CDR2 is FQGNSA. CDR3 size: 12 residues. Trimming took off 5 bases at V and 6 bases at J, with 10 bases between the two ends. The chain's CDR3 is CASSTRVAEAFF. In nucleotides, the CDR3 is TGTGCCAGCAGCACCAGGGTGGCTGAAGCTTTCTTT.

V gene TRBV2 combines with J gene TRBJ1-1; 11 bases are a match to TRBD1. Germline loops: CDR1 SNHLY, CDR2 FYNNEI. CDR3 length: 15 amino acids. The J segment lost 4 bases and the V segment lost 3 bases, leaving 4 bases of the junction unmatched. The CDR3 DNA reads TGTGCCAGCAGTGACCTCGGGACAGGGGGCACTGAAGCTTTCTTT. Translated, it gives CASSDLGTGGTEAFF.

This sequence joins TRBV6-5 and TRBJ2-1, with 13 bases aligning to TRBD2. J was trimmed by 6 bases and V by 5 bases; bases with no gene match: 4. Germline V gene sequence: CDR1 MNHEY, CDR2 SVGAGI. The CDR3 is 15 residues long. The DNA of the CDR3 is TGTGCCAGCAGTCCGGGACTAGCGGGAATCAATGAGCAGTTCTTC. It translates to CASSPGLAGINEQFF.

This clone occurred a few times. The chain joins TRBV18 to TRBJ2-3; 7 nucleotides agree with TRBD1. The CDR3 spans 15 residues. Germline CDR1 is KGHSH and CDR2 is LQKENI. V trimming: 1 base; J trimming: 6 bases; junction bases outside the gene matches: 7. In nucleotides, the CDR3 is TGTGCCAGCTCACCACAGACAGGGAGTCGGGATACGCAGTATTTT. It translates to CASSPQTGSRDTQYF.

The sample holds a few counts of this clone. The chain employs TRBV18 and TRBJ2-5; 7 bases match TRBD2. The V and J ends lost 3 bases and 1 base, in that order; junction bases with no gene match: 5. CDR3 length: 15 residues. The germline gives CDR1 KGHSH, CDR2 LQKENI. CDR3 in DNA: TGTGCCAGCTCACCCAGTCGACTAGCCCAAGAGACCCAGTACTTC. Translation gives CASSPSRLAQETQYF.

V usage is TRBV6-5 and J usage is TRBJ2-1, with D unclear. Between the trimmed V and J ends, which lost 5 bases and 9 bases, there was a span of 8 bases. Germline V lookup: CDR1 MNHEY, CDR2 SVGAGI. The CDR3 sequence is 11 residues long. The CDR3 here is CASSRGSEQFF. The CDR3 DNA sequence: TGTGCCAGCAGTCGCGGTAGTGAGCAGTTCTTC.

The rearrangement links TRBV15 to TRBJ1-5; 7 bases align to TRBD1. CDR1 and CDR2 (germline): LNHNV, YYDKDF (reference sequence). Losses at the gene ends were 6 bases for V and 6 bases for J; bases not matched to a gene: 5. This CDR3 has 13 amino acids. The CDR3 loop is CATRGQVGQPQHF. In DNA form, the CDR3 reads TGTGCCACCAGAGGACAGGTGGGTCAGCCCCAGCATTTT.

The CDR3 DNA reads TGTGCCAGCAGTTTGTGGGGAGGCGGCTACACCTTC. Its protein product is CASSLWGGGYTF. The chain has TRBV12-3 or TRBV12-4 and TRBJ1-2, with D hard to call. Trimming cost V 3 bases and J 8 bases, with 10 bases left between them. CDR3 size: 12 residues.

A single count supports this clone. The V gene is TRBV7-2, the J gene TRBJ1-5; tentatively, D is TRBD1 (6 bases). CDR1 SGHTA and CDR2 FQGNSA come from the germline V gene. Trimming removed 3 bases from V and 1 base from J, with 10 bases in between. The CDR3 has 15 residues. CDR3 region: CASSFLGQSNQPQHF. The CDR3 DNA is TGTGCCAGCAGCTTCCTAGGACAGAGCAATCAGCCCCAGCATTTT.